What follows are 4 T cell receptor beta chains derived from one specimen sequenced in a study of blood T cells in healthy people across ages. Primers used in a second PCR of roughly 6 to 11 cycles were a sample-barcoded 5' primer and a J-beta primer mix. One entry per CDR3 protein results from TCRdb running MiXCR on the 5' RACE reads. The sample yields about 590,000 distinct CDR3 sequences, roughly 30% seen once. What was sequenced was blood. These receptors all stem from a woman aged 80 or older in good health.

J is TRBJ2-4 and V is TRBV29-1; D unresolved. The assigned J gene may be wrong: the sequence end matches TRBJ2-7 better. Germline V lookup: CDR1 SQVTM, CDR2 ANQGSEA. The CDR3 extends over 16 amino acids. Here the CDR3 reads CSVAVTRPDGAYEQYF. The CDR3 DNA is TGCAGCGTTGCCGTTACTCGGCCAGATGGGGCCTACGAGCAGTACTTC.

This clonotype was picked up many times. The chain uses TRBV12-3 or TRBV12-4 and TRBJ1-2, with 8 bases identical to TRBD1. With 5 bases clipped from V and 6 bases from J, the junction kept 11 bases outside the gene matches. The CDR3 totals 15 residues. CDR3 DNA: TGTGCCAGCAGTCCCCGACAGGGGCAAGAGAATGGCTACACCTTC. It translates to CASSPRQGQENGYTF.

This sequence joins TRBV30 and TRBJ1-1, with D perhaps TRBD1 (6 bases). The CDR3 extends over 12 amino acids. Trimming pared 5 bases from V and 0 bases from J, leaving 7 bases between. Per germline, CDR1 GTSNPN and CDR2 SVGIG (reference sequence). The CDR3 DNA follows: TGTGCCTGGGGACAGTTGAACACTGAAGCTTTCTTT. It is translated as CAWGQLNTEAFF.

Ten or more counts support this clonotype. The gene calls are TRBV7-6 and TRBJ2-7, with D perhaps TRBD1 (7 bases). The CDR3 covers 15 residues. Trimming removed 1 base from V and 4 bases from J, with 14 bases in between. The V gene's germline CDR1 is SGHVS and CDR2 FNYEAQ. The DNA for the CDR3 is TGTGCCAGCAGCTTAGGGGGCAGGGGGGTGTACGAGCAGTACTTC. Amino acid sequence: CASSLGGRGVYEQYF.